The 10 T cell receptor beta chains listed next were all sequenced from one sample in a study of blood T cells in healthy people across ages. Primers used in a second PCR of roughly 7 to 11 cycles were a sample-barcoded 5' primer and a J-beta primer mix. TCRdb re-derived calls from the 5' RACE reads in MiXCR, one entry per CDR3 protein. Of over 1.5 million distinct CDR3 sequences listed, 49% are singletons. Sequenced input: blood. The receptor source for this set is a woman between 40 and 55 years old in good health.

This clonotype was counted a few times. This chain uses TRBV28 with TRBJ2-4; the match to TRBD1 covers 8 bases. The V and J ends lost 5 bases and 0 bases, in that order; junction bases with no gene match: 12. Germline V gene sequence: CDR1 MDHEN, CDR2 SYDVKM. CDR3 size: 18 residues. CDR3 sequence: CASSPIRAGQVAKNIQYF. CDR3 nucleotides: TGTGCCAGCAGTCCAATCCGCGCGGGACAGGTAGCCAAAAACATTCAGTACTTC.

The rearrangement links TRBV7-2 to TRBJ2-5; 8 nucleotides align to TRBD1. Germline V CDR1 and CDR2: SGHTA, FQGNSA. V lost 5 bases to trimming and J lost 11 bases; unmatched junction nucleotides: 19. This CDR3 has 16 amino acids. As DNA, the CDR3 is TGTGCCAGCAGCCCCACGGCGGGACAGGACTTCAATGAGCAGTACTTC. Amino acid sequence: CASSPTAGQDFNEQYF.

The chain links TRBV5-1 to TRBJ2-5; D gene unclear. From germline, CDR1 is SGHRS and CDR2 YFSETQ. CDR3 length: 16 amino acids. The ends were cut back, 0 bases at V and 0 bases at J, with 12 bases in the middle. The CDR3: CASSLVLGGYQETQYF. The CDR3 DNA reads as TGCGCCAGCAGCTTGGTCCTGGGCGGATACCAAGAGACCCAGTACTTC.

The chain uses TRBV20-1 and TRBJ2-7, with D unresolved. V was pared by 2 bases and J by 3 bases, with 17 bases between. The germline gives CDR1 DFQATT, CDR2 SNEGSKA (reference sequence). The CDR3 sequence is 15 residues long. CDR3: CSARSRTWEGYEQYF. The CDR3 DNA follows: TGCAGTGCTAGATCCAGAACGTGGGAAGGCTACGAGCAGTACTTC.

As to this clonotype: This sequence may be a read error, since a much larger clone differs from it by one base. The chain recombines TRBV7-8 with TRBJ2-6; D is perhaps TRBD1 (5 bases). CDR3 size: 16 residues. From germline, CDR1 is SGHVS and CDR2 FQNEAQ. CDR3 protein: CASRNGAGSGANVPTF. CDR3 DNA: TGTGCCAGCAGGAACGGCGCAGGATCTGGGGCCAACGTCCCGACTTTC.

The CDR3 here is CASSPRGGQFQETQYF. The CDR3 DNA follows: TGTGCCAGCAGCCCAAGGGGGGGACAGTTCCAAGAGACCCAGTACTTC. The chain combines TRBV7-8 with TRBJ2-5, with D possibly being TRBD1 or TRBD2 (7 bases each). The germline V gene has CDR1 SGHVS and CDR2 FQNEAQ. The V gene lost 5 bases and the J gene lost 1 base, with 17 bases spanning the gap. CDR3 length: 16 residues.

J is TRBJ2-7 and V is TRBV4-3; 8 bases align to TRBD1. Germline assignment: CDR1 LGHNA and CDR2 YSLEER. The CDR3 totals 15 residues. Trimming at V came to 3 bases and at J to 7 bases, leaving 11 bases not matched to a gene. CDR3 loop: CASSQEDRAVYEQYF. CDR3 bases: TGCGCCAGCAGCCAGGAGGACAGGGCCGTTTATGAGCAGTACTTC.

The V call is TRBV19, the J call TRBJ2-7; the D gene is possibly TRBD2 (6 bases). The J call may be faulty, since TRBJ2-5 better matches the DNA end. Germline CDR1 LNHDA, CDR2 SQIVND (reference sequence). CDR3 size: 13 residues. CDR3 nucleotide sequence: TGTGCCAGTAGTGGATGGAGGGGTGAGACCCAGTACTTC. Residues: CASSGWRGETQYF.

This clonotype was observed once. The chain is built from TRBV5-1 and TRBJ2-4; a weak D match, TRBD2 (6 bases). CDR3 length: 16 amino acids. CDR1 is SGHRS, CDR2 YFSETQ, per germline. Trimming shortened V by 4 bases and J by 5 bases, and 19 bases separated the two germline ends. CDR3 amino acids: CASSRGGTGHENIQYF. Here the CDR3 DNA reads TGCGCCAGCAGCCGGGGAGGAACAGGCCACGAAAACATTCAGTACTTC.

Here the CDR3 DNA reads TGTGCCAGCAGCCAAGATCGGGGGGCTACCAATGAGCAGTTCTTC. It specifies CASSQDRGATNEQFF. This rearrangement joins TRBV14 to TRBJ2-1; D may be TRBD2 (7 bases). V was cut by 0 bases and J by 6 bases, with 12 bases left in between. The CDR3 totals 15 residues. CDR1 SGHDN and CDR2 FVKESK come from the germline V gene.